This T cell receptor beta chain was sequenced during a study of T cell responses to AZD1222 COVID-19 vaccine. The length of the CDR3 is 15 residues. Trimming took off 6 bases at V and 5 bases at J, with 16 bases between the two ends. Sequencing used immunoSEQ multiplex PCR; TCRdb keeps in-frame clones, though not all of them. The profile shows 130,000 to 150,000 clones, about 82% of them singletons. The rearrangement uses TRBV23-1 and TRBJ2-2, with TRBD2 as a possible D gene (6 bases). TRBV23-1 is placed among ORFs of uncertain function. The receptor comes from an adult who received the AZD1222 COVID-19 vaccine. The sequencing here drew on peripheral blood, taken 28 days after the second AZD1222 dose. The chain's CDR3 is CASRGRGVPTGELFF. The CDR3 DNA is TGCGCCAGCAGGGGGCGGGGTGTTCCTACCGGGGAGCTGTTTTTT.